These 11 T cell receptor beta chains were all obtained from the same sample, sequenced in a study of CD4 T cells in relation to SARS-CoV-2 and coronaviruses. This table comes from immunoSEQ multiplex PCR, and its TCRdb copy is limited to in-frame clones, with some not included. This repertoire shows roughly 71,000 clones, around 87% found once; its top ten account for over 1.5%. CD4+ T cells from unexposed donors were obtained before the COVID-19 pandemic (2011-2018). Sequenced: memory CD4+ T cells from PBMCs. These receptors all stem from a human donor in good health.

The rearrangement joins TRBV27 to TRBJ2-2, with D uncertain. Germline lookup yields CDR1 MNHEY and CDR2 SMNVEV (reference sequence). V gave up 1 base and J gave up 0 bases, with 9 bases separating them. The CDR3 length is 16 residues. The CDR3 reads CASSLFASPNTGELFF. CDR3 DNA: TGTGCCAGCAGTTTATTCGCCTCCCCGAACACCGGGGAGCTGTTTTTT.

The chain employs TRBV18 and TRBJ1-1, with a weak D call TRBD1 (6 bases). The CDR3 covers 14 residues. Germline CDR1 and CDR2: KGHSH and LQKENI. V was cut by 2 bases and J by 1 base, with 8 bases left in between. CDR3 in amino acids: CASSPAQGNTEAFF. The CDR3 DNA sequence: TGTGCCAGCTCACCAGCACAGGGGAACACTGAAGCTTTCTTT.

Relative to its sample, this clone is medium-sized. V and J are TRBV6-6 and TRBJ1-4; no firm D call. This CDR3 spans 16 amino acids. In germline, CDR1 is MNHNY, CDR2 SVGAGI (reference sequence). V was cut by 3 bases and J by 4 bases, with 15 bases left in between. The DNA of the CDR3 is TGTGCCAGCAGTTATACCCGACGACGGCTTAATGAAAAACTGTTTTTT. Translating it yields CASSYTRRRLNEKLFF.

The genes are TRBV30 and TRBJ2-7; 12 bases map to TRBD1. V trimming: 2 bases; J trimming: 5 bases; junction bases outside the gene matches: 7. Per the germline V gene, CDR1 is GTSNPN and CDR2 is SVGIG (reference sequence). This CDR3 comprises 15 residues. CDR3 protein: CAWSNGGTGGHEQYF. In DNA, the CDR3 is TGTGCCTGGAGTAACGGCGGGACAGGGGGCCACGAGCAGTACTTC.

The gene calls are TRBV7-3 and TRBJ2-1; D perhaps matches TRBD1 (6 bases). The V end lost 1 base, the J end lost 5 bases, and 24 bases lay between the germline ends. CDR3 length equals 19 residues. The V gene's germline CDR1 is SGHTA and CDR2 FQGTGA. The DNA of the CDR3 is TGTGCCAGCAGCTTAAAAGGCCAGGGGTCCTCTAAGATCAACAATGAGCAGTTCTTC. Its protein product is CASSLKGQGSSKINNEQFF.

The chain uses TRBV5-1 and TRBJ1-1; tentatively, D is TRBD1 (6 bases). The CDR3 has 18 residues. The germline V gene has CDR1 SGHRS and CDR2 YFSETQ. V lost 0 bases and J lost 0, with 18 bases in between. As DNA, the CDR3 is TGCGCCAGCAGCTTGGGGGGCAGGGGTACGACCCTGAACACTGAAGCTTTCTTT. This sequence encodes CASSLGGRGTTLNTEAFF.

This clone showed up just a few times. The chain combines TRBV7-9 with TRBJ1-2, with D perhaps matching TRBD1 (6 bases). Germline CDR1 and CDR2: SEHNR and FQNEAQ (reference sequence). Trimming shortened V by 2 bases and J by 7 bases, and 17 bases separated the two germline ends. The CDR3 is made up of 15 amino acids. CDR3 nucleotide sequence: TGTGCCAGCAGCTTACAGCCACAGGGTGTTGGTGGCTACACCTTC. Its protein is CASSLQPQGVGGYTF.

This clone was seen a few times. The chain combines TRBV24-1 with TRBJ2-2; 8 bases map to TRBD2. V was clipped by 12 bases and J by 8 bases; unmatched bases: 7. Germline V gene lookup returns CDR1 KGHDR and CDR2 SFDVKD. The CDR3 is 12 amino acids. CDR3: CAAGRERGELFF. The CDR3 DNA is TGTGCCGCCGGGAGGGAACGGGGGGAGCTGTTTTTT.

The V and J genes are TRBV30 and TRBJ1-5, with a possible D match to TRBD1 (6 bases). Germline CDR1 reads GTSNPN; CDR2 reads SVGIG (reference sequence). The CDR3 extends over 15 amino acids. The V end was cut by 2 bases, the J end by 7 bases, with 18 bases between. The CDR3 coding sequence is TGTGCCTGGAGTCCTGGGGGCCCGGGGGGACAGCCCCAGCATTTT. Translation gives CAWSPGGPGGQPQHF.

J is TRBJ2-2 and V is TRBV28, with D perhaps matching TRBD2 (5 bases). V was trimmed by 5 bases and J by 5 bases, leaving 15 bases between them. CDR1 is MDHEN and CDR2 is SYDVKM in the germline V gene. This CDR3 has 15 residues. The CDR3 region has the DNA TGTGCCAGCAGTCTCGGTCGGGATCCGACCGGGGAGCTGTTTTTT. It yields the protein CASSLGRDPTGELFF.

The chain has TRBV7-2 and TRBJ2-5; tentatively, D is TRBD2 (6 bases). V was pared by 5 bases and J by 5 bases, with 18 bases between. The CDR3 sequence is 15 residues long. Germline V CDR1 and CDR2: SGHTA, FQGNSA. Here the CDR3 DNA reads TGTGCCAGCAGCCTTCTCGGGGGTCTTGGGGAGACCCAGTACTTC. This encodes CASSLLGGLGETQYF.